The clone carrying this T cell receptor beta chain turned up a few times. Per the original data handling: Reference gene primers were amplified, and this amplification served to estimate nucleated cell counts. Profiled with immunoSEQ multiplex PCR; TCRdb holds only in-frame clones, not every one. V and J calls and clone size are as listed in that table; D and trimming were resolved from the DNA. The sample holds tens of thousands of clones; under 70% are singletons and the top ten take approximately 9%. The V gene lost 5 bases and the J gene lost 5 bases, with 9 bases spanning the gap. This CDR3 is 12 amino acids long. CDR1 is MNHEY and CDR2 is SVGAGI in the germline V gene. These data come from a study of blood T cell repertoires in COVID-19. Whole-study context: Acute-phase and convalescent COVID-19 samples originated in the United States, Italy and Spain. T cells, B-cell-depleted T cells, or PBMCs provided the cDNA or gDNA that served as material.

The V call is TRBV6-5, the J call TRBJ1-2; D unclear. The origin of this receptor is a woman between 65 and 79 years old with acute or convalescent COVID-19. Material: peripheral blood. The CDR3 sequence: CASSTEGYGYTF. The DNA of the CDR3 is TGTGCCAGCAGTACGGAGGGATATGGCTACACCTTC.